What follows are 21 T cell receptor beta chains derived from one specimen sequenced in a study of persistence of HIV-infected CD4 T cells. Stimulation used 9 to 10 ug/mL lysate from CMV-infected fibroblasts. Sorted nonresponding memory CD4+ T cells were CD40L-negative, CD69-negative, CD45RO-high. This was the immunoSEQ version 4 assay in survey mode. Method: immunoSEQ multiplex PCR; TCRdb's copy keeps in-frame clones and lacks some. The sample includes 45,000 to 55,000 clones, 75% to 85% seen only once; the top ten take 3%. These receptors' antigens are unknown. Sample: CD4+ T cells sorted from PBMCs after approximately 18-hour stimulation, taken from a patient who received antiretroviral therapy. The source is an adult man with HIV who was CMV-seropositive.

The J gene is TRBJ2-1, the V gene TRBV11-1; D not certain. Germline CDR1 and CDR2: SGHAT and FQDESV (reference sequence). The CDR3 has 12 residues. The V gene lost 3 bases and the J gene lost 7 bases, with 7 bases spanning the gap. The DNA for the CDR3 is TGTGCCAGCAGCTTTCGCCTTAATGAGCAGTTCTTC. Translated: CASSFRLNEQFF.

This clone has just a few counts. V gene TRBV6-6 combines with J gene TRBJ2-7, with 9 bases identical to TRBD2. CDR3 length: 15 amino acids. Germline CDR1 MNHNY, CDR2 SVGAGI (reference sequence). Losses at the gene ends were 6 bases for V and 4 bases for J; bases not matched to a gene: 10. CDR3 sequence reads: CASRYNSGSAYEQYF. CDR3 DNA sequence: TGTGCCAGCAGGTACAATAGCGGGAGTGCATACGAGCAGTACTTC.

The rearrangement links TRBV30 to TRBJ1-2; a possible D gene is TRBD1 (5 bases). The germline V and J ends were trimmed by 3 bases and 4 bases, with 15 bases remaining between them. The CDR3 contains 14 residues. The germline gives CDR1 GTSNPN, CDR2 SVGIG (reference sequence). The CDR3 DNA sequence: TGTGCCTGGAGCGACCCCGGGACCCTCTATGGCTACACCTTC. As protein: CAWSDPGTLYGYTF. Combining the CDR3 with reference TRBV30 and TRBJ1-2 gives the whole variable domain SQTIHQWPATLVQPVGSPLSLECTVEGTSNPNLYWYRQAAGRGLQLLFYSVGIGQISSEVPQNLSASRPQDRQFILSSKKLLLSDSGFYLCAWSDPGTLYGYTFGSGTRLTVV.

The chain is built from TRBV14 and TRBJ1-1, with 7 bases lining up with TRBD1. The CDR3 runs to 14 residues. V was pared by 6 bases and J by 2 bases, with 6 bases of the junction left unmatched. The V gene's germline CDR1 is SGHDN and CDR2 FVKESK. CDR3 loop: CASRPNRGNTEAFF. CDR3 coding DNA: TGTGCCAGCAGACCTAACAGGGGAAACACTGAAGCTTTCTTT.

This chain joins TRBV18 and TRBJ1-3; 8 nucleotides line up with TRBD1. Trimming cost V 3 bases and J 0 bases; bases outside gene matches: 4. The germline V gene has CDR1 KGHSH and CDR2 LQKENI. The CDR3 extends over 16 amino acids. The CDR3 is CASSPGTGGSGNTIYF. CDR3 nucleotides: TGTGCCAGCTCACCGGGGACAGGCGGCTCTGGAAACACCATATATTTT.

The V and J genes are TRBV7-3 and TRBJ2-2; 9 bases fit TRBD2. This CDR3 spans 16 amino acids. The germline CDR1 and CDR2 sequences are SGHTA and FQGTGA. V shed 4 bases, J shed 5 bases, and the junction held 8 bases outside the gene matches. Here the CDR3 reads CASSWSSGSGTGELFF. For the CDR3, the DNA is TGTGCCAGCAGCTGGAGTAGCGGGAGTGGTACCGGGGAGCTGTTTTTT.

The chain uses TRBV15 and TRBJ1-4; D not certain. The CDR3 is 15 residues long. CDR1 and CDR2 (germline): LNHNV, YYDKDF (reference sequence). V was pared by 3 bases and J by 0 bases, with 8 bases between. CDR3 nucleotides: TGTGCCACCAGCAGGTCCCAAACAACTAATGAAAAACTGTTTTTT. It codes for CATSRSQTTNEKLFF.

The rearrangement links TRBV10-3 to TRBJ1-5; D gene uncertain. Trimming took off 3 bases at V and 4 bases at J, with 4 bases between the two ends. The CDR3 totals 12 residues. CDR1 ENHRY and CDR2 SYGVKD come from the germline V gene. CDR3 protein: CAISDGNQPQHF. CDR3 in DNA: TGTGCCATCAGTGATGGAAATCAGCCCCAGCATTTT.

The chain carries TRBV29-1 and TRBJ1-1; tentative D call: TRBD1 (5 bases). The CDR3 is made up of 14 amino acids. Germline V gene lookup returns CDR1 SQVTM and CDR2 ANQGSEA. The ends were cut back, 8 bases at V and 1 base at J, with 17 bases in the middle. CDR3 region: CSLTWGLANTEAFF. CDR3 nucleotides: TGCAGCCTTACTTGGGGGTTGGCGAACACTGAAGCTTTCTTT.

The rearrangement uses TRBV6-4 and TRBJ2-1, with 7 positions matching TRBD2. The CDR3 has 14 amino acids. Germline values: CDR1 MRHNA, CDR2 SNTAGT. V was clipped by 6 bases and J by 9 bases; unmatched bases: 11. The CDR3 DNA follows: TGTGCCAGCAGCCGGGAGGAAGGAAGTGGTGAGCAGTTCTTC. Translating gives CASSREEGSGEQFF.

The chain links TRBV9 to TRBJ2-7; D gene uncertain. The germline CDR1 and CDR2 sequences are SGDLS and YYNGEE. This CDR3 is 13 amino acids long. The V gene lost 0 bases and the J gene lost 5 bases, with 9 bases spanning the gap. In DNA, the CDR3 is TGTGCCAGCAGCGTAGACCCAGATAACGAGCAGTACTTC. Protein: CASSVDPDNEQYF.

V is TRBV3-1 (or the pseudogene TRBV3-2) and J is TRBJ1-4; no clear D. This CDR3 contains 16 residues. Germline CDR1 and CDR2: LGHDT and YNNKEL (reference sequence). With 0 bases removed from V and 8 bases from J, the gap between germline ends came to 16 bases. The DNA for the CDR3 is TGTGCCAGCAGCCAAGATCGGGGAAGGGTCGGCGAAAAACTGTTTTTT. The encoded protein is CASSQDRGRVGEKLFF.

The chain is built from TRBV4-3 and TRBJ2-7; TRBD1 matches at 11 bases. The V gene's germline CDR1 is LGHNA and CDR2 YSLEER. The CDR3 totals 14 residues. The V gene end was trimmed by 4 bases and the J gene end by 5 bases; junction bases not matched to a gene: 4. For the CDR3, the DNA is TGCGCCAGCAGCCTCCGGACAGGGGGCGACGAGCAGTACTTC. Translated: CASSLRTGGDEQYF.

This chain links TRBV30 with TRBJ1-3; 9 positions agree with TRBD1. Losses at the gene ends were 4 bases for V and 8 bases for J; bases not matched to a gene: 15. Looked up from germline, CDR1 is GTSNPN and CDR2 is SVGIG (reference sequence). This CDR3 has 16 residues. This chain's CDR3 is CAWITPRRTGEYTIYF. Here the CDR3 DNA reads TGTGCCTGGATAACCCCTAGGAGGACAGGGGAATACACCATATATTTT.

This sequence joins TRBV6-2 or TRBV6-3 and TRBJ2-3; 12 bases are shared with TRBD2. The CDR3 is 19 amino acids. The germline CDR1 and CDR2 sequences are MNHEY and SVGEGT. The trim removed 5 bases at V and 0 bases at J, leaving 12 bases unmatched. Here the CDR3 reads CASSPWTSGNRASTDTQYF. DNA of the CDR3: TGTGCCAGCAGTCCCTGGACTAGCGGGAACCGAGCTAGCACAGATACGCAGTATTTT.

The J gene is TRBJ2-3, the V gene TRBV7-9; D is possibly TRBD2 (6 bases). Between the trimmed V and J ends, which lost 3 bases and 5 bases, there was a span of 12 bases. The CDR3 runs to 14 residues. CDR1 and CDR2 from the germline V gene are SEHNR and FQNEAQ (reference sequence). The CDR3 DNA is TGTGCCAGCAGCTTTGGCGGGATTAGAGATACGCAGTATTTT. Translated: CASSFGGIRDTQYF.

The chain couples TRBV14 to TRBJ2-3; D unresolved. Germline V gene sequence: CDR1 SGHDN, CDR2 FVKESK. This CDR3 spans 14 amino acids. Trimming cost V 2 bases and J 2 bases, with 8 bases left between them. DNA for the CDR3: TGTGCCAGCAGCCAACGGTACACCACAGATACGCAGTATTTT. It encodes CASSQRYTTDTQYF.

The V and J genes are TRBV4-2 and TRBJ1-1; D unclear. The germline CDR1 and CDR2 sequences are LGHNA and YNFKEQ. Trimming stripped 0 bases from V and 0 bases from J, with 5 bases between. The CDR3 length is 14 residues. The CDR3, as DNA: TGTGCCAGCAGCCAAGATCCGGTGAACACTGAAGCTTTCTTT. Protein sequence: CASSQDPVNTEAFF.

This clone came up a few times. The chain links TRBV19 to TRBJ2-7; a possible D gene is TRBD1 (6 bases). CDR1 and CDR2 (germline): LNHDA, SQIVND (reference sequence). Between the trimmed V and J ends, which lost 8 bases and 3 bases, there was a span of 11 bases. This CDR3 is 12 amino acids long. CDR3 coding DNA: TGTGCCAGTCGGGACATTTTCTACGAGCAGTACTTC. This sequence encodes CASRDIFYEQYF.

V gene TRBV24-1 combines with J gene TRBJ2-1; D possibly corresponds to TRBD2 (5 bases). Germline V gene sequence: CDR1 KGHDR, CDR2 SFDVKD. Trimming pared 3 bases from V and 8 bases from J, leaving 10 bases between. The CDR3 runs to 13 residues. This chain's CDR3 is CATSDTLVDEQFF. The CDR3 nucleotides read TGTGCCACCAGTGATACACTAGTGGATGAGCAGTTCTTC.

The rearrangement uses TRBV6-5 and TRBJ1-2, with a tentative D call TRBD1 (6 bases). The V gene lost 2 bases and the J gene lost 0 bases, with 13 bases spanning the gap. Germline loops: CDR1 MNHEY, CDR2 SVGAGI. The CDR3 spans 16 residues. Here the CDR3 reads CASSYLGALANYGYTF. In DNA form, the CDR3 reads TGTGCCAGCAGTTACCTGGGGGCGCTGGCTAACTATGGCTACACCTTC.